This TCR beta chain was profiled in a study of shared clonotypes between healthy human individuals. CDR3 length: 13 residues. Trimming shortened V by 6 bases and J by 1 base, and 10 bases separated the two germline ends. The germline CDR1 and CDR2 sequences are MDHEN and SYDVKM. Concerning this clone: In the same sample, other DNA sequences code for this CDR3.

The table came from immunoSEQ multiplex PCR; TCRdb's copy has only in-frame clones and leaves some out. The sample records 2.3 million or so clones, 85% to 95% being singletons. This clonotype originated in a man aged 18-30 years in good health. Some clones in this sample may be carry-over from other donors' samples. J is TRBJ2-7 and V is TRBV28, with D possibly being TRBD1 (6 bases). What was sequenced was naive CD4+ T cells from PBMCs. Sample subset: CD45RA+ positively selected. CDR3 sequence (DNA): TGTGCCAGCAGCCCCGGACAGTCCTACGAGCAGTACTTC. Translated: CASSPGQSYEQYF.